These T cell receptor beta chains were read from a single sample in a study of T-cell memory formation after mild COVID-19. Using its own MiXCR run on the 5' RACE reads, TCRdb lists one record per CDR3 protein. This table holds around 510,000 distinct CDR3 sequences, 20% to 25% found once. Source material: PBMCs or a T cell subset sorted from them (not recorded which). These receptors all come from an adult woman who had mild COVID-19 (a few samples of this study predate the infection). Cell type and time point are not known. Both conserved end residues are part of each CDR3. Fields, in order: J gene, clone size, V gene, D gene, CDR3 length, CDR3 protein, CDR3 DNA. The D gene is left open where the match is weak. Clone size is shown for a subset of rows, as once, few, many or a class of expanded clone.

>TRBJ1-1|few|TRBV29-1|TRBD1|14
CSVDNRGIVAEAFF
TGCAGCGTTGACAACAGGGGAATTGTAGCTGAAGCTTTCTTT
>TRBJ2-1|NA|TRBV9|TRBD1|19
CASSVDRASGGSSYNEQFF
TGTGCCAGCAGCGTAGATCGGGCATCAGGGGGAAGCTCCTACAATGAGCAGTTCTTC
>TRBJ1-6|NA|TRBV5-1|NA|13
CASSLKGGGTLHF
TGCGCCAGCAGCTTGAAGGGTGGTGGAACCCTCCACTTT
>TRBJ2-3|NA|TRBV7-9|NA|16
CASSLALTGAPDTQYF
TGTGCCAGCAGCTTAGCTCTGACGGGGGCCCCAGATACGCAGTATTTT
>TRBJ1-6|few|TRBV11-2|NA|16
CASSRLQGSYNSPLHF
TGTGCCAGCAGCCGATTACAGGGTTCCTATAATTCACCCCTCCACTTT
>TRBJ2-7|NA|TRBV2|NA|13
CASSGPTWNEQYF
TGTGCCAGCAGTGGACCTACTTGGAACGAGCAGTACTTC
>TRBJ2-7|NA|TRBV20-1|TRBD2|13
CSSGLAGTYEQYF
TGCAGTTCGGGACTAGCGGGAACCTACGAGCAGTACTTC
>TRBJ1-1|NA|TRBV15|NA|14
CATSTRLMNTEAFF
TGTGCCACCAGCACAAGACTGATGAACACTGAAGCTTTCTTT
>TRBJ2-7|once|TRBV6-2/TRBV6-3|NA|15
CASKDLDSAVYEQYF
TGTGCCAGCAAAGACTTGGACTCTGCCGTGTACGAGCAGTACTTC
>TRBJ1-3|NA|TRBV30|NA|15
CAWSWRGAIGNTIYF
TGTGCCTGGAGTTGGAGAGGGGCGATCGGAAACACCATATATTTT
>TRBJ2-5|few|TRBV7-9|NA|13
CASRLGRQETQYF
TGTGCCAGCAGACTCGGACGGCAAGAGACCCAGTACTTC
>TRBJ2-3|NA|TRBV7-2|NA|14
CASSPPGYTDTQYF
TGTGCCAGCAGCCCCCCCGGGTACACAGATACGCAGTATTTT
>TRBJ2-2|few|TRBV10-3|TRBD1|16
CAIRAGTGANTGELFF
TGTGCCATCAGGGCTGGGACAGGAGCTAACACCGGGGAGCTGTTTTTT
>TRBJ2-5|many|TRBV29-1|NA|11
CSGVGKETQYF
TGCAGCGGGGTAGGGAAAGAGACCCAGTACTTC
>TRBJ2-5|few|TRBV6-5|TRBD1|14
CASRSDRGRETQYF
TGTGCCAGCAGGTCGGACAGGGGACGGGAGACCCAGTACTTC
>TRBJ1-2|few|TRBV7-8|NA|14
CASSSEMGYYGYTF
TGTGCCAGCAGCTCGGAGATGGGGTACTATGGCTACACCTTC
>TRBJ2-7|NA|TRBV12-3/TRBV12-4|TRBD2|16
CASTSSGTSGTYEQYF
TGTGCCAGCACTTCATCCGGGACTAGCGGAACCTACGAGCAGTACTTC
>TRBJ2-7|few|TRBV5-5|TRBD1|16
CASSLVDRDRDYEQYF
TGTGCCAGCAGCTTGGTGGACCGGGACAGGGACTACGAGCAGTACTTC
>TRBJ2-1|NA|TRBV19|NA|15
CASMQGGLAPNEQFF
TGTGCCAGTATGCAGGGAGGTTTGGCTCCCAATGAGCAGTTCTTC
>TRBJ1-1|few|TRBV5-1|NA|15
CASSIGTKLNTEAFF
TGCGCCAGCAGCATCGGGACAAAACTAAACACTGAAGCTTTCTTT
>TRBJ1-2|NA|TRBV6-6|NA|15
CASSSPGWLGYGYTF
TGTGCCAGCAGTTCCCCTGGATGGCTGGGCTATGGCTACACCTTC
>TRBJ2-3|NA|TRBV7-8|TRBD1|15
CASSTDRGRTDTQYF
TGTGCCAGCAGCACGGACAGGGGGCGAACAGATACGCAGTATTTT